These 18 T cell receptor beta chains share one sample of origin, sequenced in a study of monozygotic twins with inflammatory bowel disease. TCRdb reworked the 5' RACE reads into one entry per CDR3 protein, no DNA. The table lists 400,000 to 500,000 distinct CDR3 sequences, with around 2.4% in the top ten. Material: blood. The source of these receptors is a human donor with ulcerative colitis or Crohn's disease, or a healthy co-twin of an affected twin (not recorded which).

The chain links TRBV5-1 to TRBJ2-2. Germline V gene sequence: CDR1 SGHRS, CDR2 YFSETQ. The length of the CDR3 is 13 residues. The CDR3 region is CASSLDPTGELFF.

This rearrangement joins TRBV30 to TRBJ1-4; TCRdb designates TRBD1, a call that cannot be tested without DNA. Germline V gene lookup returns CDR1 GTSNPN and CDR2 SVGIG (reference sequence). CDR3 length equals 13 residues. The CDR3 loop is CAWSQGANEKLFF.

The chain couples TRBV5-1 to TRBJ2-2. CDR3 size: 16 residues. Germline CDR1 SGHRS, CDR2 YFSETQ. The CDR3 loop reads CASSPSSSGNTGELFF.

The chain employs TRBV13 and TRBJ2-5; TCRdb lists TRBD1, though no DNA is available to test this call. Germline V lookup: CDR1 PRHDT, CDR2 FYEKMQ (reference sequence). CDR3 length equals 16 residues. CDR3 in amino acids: CASSSRQGRHQETQYF.

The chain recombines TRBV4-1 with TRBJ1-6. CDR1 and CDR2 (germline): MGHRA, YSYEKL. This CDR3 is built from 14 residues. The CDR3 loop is CASSHGLYNSPLHF.

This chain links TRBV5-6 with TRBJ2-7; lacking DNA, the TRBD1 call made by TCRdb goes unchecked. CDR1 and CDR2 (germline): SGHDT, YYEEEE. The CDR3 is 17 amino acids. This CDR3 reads CASSLRQGHDISYEQYF.

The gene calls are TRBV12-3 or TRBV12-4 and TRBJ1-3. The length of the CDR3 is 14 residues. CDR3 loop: CASLDGSSGNTIYF.

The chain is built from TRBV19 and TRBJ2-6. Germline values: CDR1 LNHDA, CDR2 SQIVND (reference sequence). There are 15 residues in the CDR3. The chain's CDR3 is CASSQGISGANVLTF.

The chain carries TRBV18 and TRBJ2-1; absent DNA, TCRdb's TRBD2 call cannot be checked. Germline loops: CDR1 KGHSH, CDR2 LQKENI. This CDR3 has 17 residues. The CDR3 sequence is CASSPEIAGSSYNEQFF. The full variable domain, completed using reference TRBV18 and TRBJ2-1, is NAGVMQNPRHLVRRRGQEARLRCSPMKGHSHVYWYRQLPEEGLKFMVYLQKENIIDESGMPKERFSAEFPKEGPSILRIQQVVRGDSAAYFCASSPEIAGSSYNEQFFGPGTRLTVL.

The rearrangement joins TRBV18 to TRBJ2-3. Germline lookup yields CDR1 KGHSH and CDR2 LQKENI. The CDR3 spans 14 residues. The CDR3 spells CASSPQSPTDTQYF.

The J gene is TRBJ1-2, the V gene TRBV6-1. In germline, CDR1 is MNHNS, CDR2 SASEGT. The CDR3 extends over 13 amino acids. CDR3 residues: CASSETGSYGYTF.

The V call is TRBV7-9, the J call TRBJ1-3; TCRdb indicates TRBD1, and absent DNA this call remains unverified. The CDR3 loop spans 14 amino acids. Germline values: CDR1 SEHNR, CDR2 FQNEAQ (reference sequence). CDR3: CASSFGQNGNTIYF. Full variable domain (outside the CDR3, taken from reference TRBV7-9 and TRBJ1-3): DTGVSQNPRHKITKRGQNVTFRCDPISEHNRLYWYRQTLGQGPEFLTYFQNEAQLEKSRLLSDRFSAERPKGSFSTLEIQRTEQGDSAMYLCASSFGQNGNTIYFGEGSWLTVV.

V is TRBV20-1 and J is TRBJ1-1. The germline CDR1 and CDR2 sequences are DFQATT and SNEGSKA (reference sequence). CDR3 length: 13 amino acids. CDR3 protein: CSAISGRATEAFF.

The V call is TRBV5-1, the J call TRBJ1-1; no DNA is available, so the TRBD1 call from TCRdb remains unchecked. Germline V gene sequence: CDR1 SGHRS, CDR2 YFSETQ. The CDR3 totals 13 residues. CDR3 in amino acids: CASSPPGQFEAFF.

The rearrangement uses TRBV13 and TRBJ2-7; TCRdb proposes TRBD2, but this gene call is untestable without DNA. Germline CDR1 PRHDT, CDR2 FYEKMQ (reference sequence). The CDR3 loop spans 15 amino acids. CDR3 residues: CASSLGGLAGYEQYF.

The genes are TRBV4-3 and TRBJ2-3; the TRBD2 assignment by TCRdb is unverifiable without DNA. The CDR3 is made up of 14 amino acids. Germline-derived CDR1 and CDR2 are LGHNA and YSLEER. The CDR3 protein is CASSQDNRAHTQYF.

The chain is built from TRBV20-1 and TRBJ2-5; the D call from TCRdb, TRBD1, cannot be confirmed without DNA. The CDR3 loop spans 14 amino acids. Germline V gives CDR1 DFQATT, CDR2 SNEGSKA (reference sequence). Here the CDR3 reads CSTSPTDRQETQYF.

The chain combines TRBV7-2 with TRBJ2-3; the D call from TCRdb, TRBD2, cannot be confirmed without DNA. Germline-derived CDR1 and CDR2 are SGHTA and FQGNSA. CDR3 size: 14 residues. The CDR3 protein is CASSSGLAGGTQYF.